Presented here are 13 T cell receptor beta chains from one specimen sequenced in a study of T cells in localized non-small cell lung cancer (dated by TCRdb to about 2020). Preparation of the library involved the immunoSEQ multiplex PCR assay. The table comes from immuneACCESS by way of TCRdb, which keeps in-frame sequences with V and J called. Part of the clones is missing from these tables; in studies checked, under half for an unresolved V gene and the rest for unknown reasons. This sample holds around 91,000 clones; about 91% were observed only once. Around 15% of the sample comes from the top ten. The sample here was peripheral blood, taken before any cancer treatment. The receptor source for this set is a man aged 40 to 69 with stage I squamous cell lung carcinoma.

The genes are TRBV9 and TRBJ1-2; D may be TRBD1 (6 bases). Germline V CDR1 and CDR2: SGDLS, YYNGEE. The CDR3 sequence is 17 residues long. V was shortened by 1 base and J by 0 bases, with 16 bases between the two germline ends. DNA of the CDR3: TGTGCCAGCAGCGTACTGGCAGGGGCCCTTGCTAACTATGGCTACACCTTC. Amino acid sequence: CASSVLAGALANYGYTF.

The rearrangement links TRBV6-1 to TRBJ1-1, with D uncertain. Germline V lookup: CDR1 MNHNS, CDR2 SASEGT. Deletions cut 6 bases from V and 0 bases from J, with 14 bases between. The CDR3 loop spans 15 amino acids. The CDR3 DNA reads TGTGCCAGCAGACGAGGGAGATTCATGAACACTGAAGCTTTCTTT. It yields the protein CASRRGRFMNTEAFF.

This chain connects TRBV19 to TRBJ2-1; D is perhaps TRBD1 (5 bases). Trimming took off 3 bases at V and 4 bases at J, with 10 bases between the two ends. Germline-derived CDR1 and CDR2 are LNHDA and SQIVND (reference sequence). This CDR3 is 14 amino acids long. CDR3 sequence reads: CASSMSKGYNEQFF. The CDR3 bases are TGTGCCAGTAGTATGTCCAAGGGGTACAATGAGCAGTTCTTC.

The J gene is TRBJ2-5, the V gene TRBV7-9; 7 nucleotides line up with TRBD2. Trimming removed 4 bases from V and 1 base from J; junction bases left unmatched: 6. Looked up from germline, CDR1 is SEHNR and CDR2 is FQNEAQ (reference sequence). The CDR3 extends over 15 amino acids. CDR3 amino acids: CASSSLGGGQETQYF. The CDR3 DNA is TGTGCCAGCAGCTCACTCGGCGGGGGCCAAGAGACCCAGTACTTC. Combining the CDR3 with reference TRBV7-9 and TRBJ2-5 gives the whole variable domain DTGVSQNPRHKITKRGQNVTFRCDPISEHNRLYWYRQTLGQGPEFLTYFQNEAQLEKSRLLSDRFSAERPKGSFSTLEIQRTEQGDSAMYLCASSSLGGGQETQYFGPGTRLLVL.

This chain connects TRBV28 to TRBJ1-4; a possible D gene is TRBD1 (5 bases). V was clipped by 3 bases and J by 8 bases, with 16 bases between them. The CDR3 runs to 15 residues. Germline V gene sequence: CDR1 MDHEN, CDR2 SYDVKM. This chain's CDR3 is CASSFGGSGIEKLFF. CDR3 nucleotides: TGTGCCAGCAGTTTTGGAGGGTCAGGGATAGAAAAACTGTTTTTT.

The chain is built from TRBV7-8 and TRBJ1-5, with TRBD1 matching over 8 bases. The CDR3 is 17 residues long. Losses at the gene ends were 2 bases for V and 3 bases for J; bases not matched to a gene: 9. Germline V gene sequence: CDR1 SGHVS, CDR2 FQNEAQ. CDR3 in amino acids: CASSLSQGAFINQPQHF. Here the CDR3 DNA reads TGTGCCAGCAGCTTAAGTCAGGGGGCGTTTATCAATCAGCCCCAGCATTTT.

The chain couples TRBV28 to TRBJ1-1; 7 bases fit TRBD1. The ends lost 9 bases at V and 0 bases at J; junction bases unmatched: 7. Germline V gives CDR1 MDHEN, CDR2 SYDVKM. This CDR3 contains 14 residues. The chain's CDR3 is CASRTGAMNTEAFF. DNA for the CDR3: TGTGCCAGTAGGACAGGCGCTATGAACACTGAAGCTTTCTTT.

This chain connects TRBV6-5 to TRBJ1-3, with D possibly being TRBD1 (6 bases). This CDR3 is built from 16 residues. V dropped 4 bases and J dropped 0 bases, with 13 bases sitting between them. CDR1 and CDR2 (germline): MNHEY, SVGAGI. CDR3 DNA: TGTGCCAGCAGTTTCGGGGGCTTGGGCTCTGGAAACACCATATATTTT. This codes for CASSFGGLGSGNTIYF.

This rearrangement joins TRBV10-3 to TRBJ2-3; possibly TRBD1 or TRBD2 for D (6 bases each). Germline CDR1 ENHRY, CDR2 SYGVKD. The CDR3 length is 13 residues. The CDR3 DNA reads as TGTGCGACACAGGGAGGTCGAACAGATACGCAGTATTTT. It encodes CATQGGRTDTQYF.

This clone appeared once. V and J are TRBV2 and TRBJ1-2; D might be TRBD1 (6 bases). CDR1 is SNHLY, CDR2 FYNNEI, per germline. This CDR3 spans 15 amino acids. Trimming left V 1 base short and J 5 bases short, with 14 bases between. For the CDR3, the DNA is TGTGCCAGCAGTGAAGGCCAGGGGAGAGGTTATGGCTACACCTTC. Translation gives CASSEGQGRGYGYTF.

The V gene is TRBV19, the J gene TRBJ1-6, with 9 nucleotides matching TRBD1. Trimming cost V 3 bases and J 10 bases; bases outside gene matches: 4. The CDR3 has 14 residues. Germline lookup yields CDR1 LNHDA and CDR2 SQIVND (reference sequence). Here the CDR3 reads CASSIPGQGSPLHF. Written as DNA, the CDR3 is TGTGCCAGTAGTATCCCGGGACAGGGCTCACCCCTCCACTTT.

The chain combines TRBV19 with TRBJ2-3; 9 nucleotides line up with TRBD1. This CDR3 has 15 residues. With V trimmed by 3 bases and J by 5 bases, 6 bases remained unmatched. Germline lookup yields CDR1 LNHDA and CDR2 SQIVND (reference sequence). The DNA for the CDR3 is TGTGCCAGTAGTATCGGGACAGGGCGGGGAGATACGCAGTATTTT. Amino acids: CASSIGTGRGDTQYF.

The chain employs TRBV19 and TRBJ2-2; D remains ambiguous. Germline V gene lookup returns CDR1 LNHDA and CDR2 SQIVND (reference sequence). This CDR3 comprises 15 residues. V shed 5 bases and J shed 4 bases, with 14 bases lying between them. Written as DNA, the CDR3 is TGTGCCAGTAGTGCTCGTCTTAGGGTCACCGGGGAGCTGTTTTTT. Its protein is CASSARLRVTGELFF.